This passage covers 19 T cell receptor beta chains from one sample sequenced in a study of shared clonotypes between healthy human individuals. The repertoire was sequenced with immunoSEQ multiplex PCR; TCRdb's copy has only in-frame clones and lacks some. This repertoire shows about 1.5 million clones, approximately 98% found once; its top ten account for around 0.47%. Material for sequencing was naive CD4+ T cells sorted from blood. Subset: CD45RA+ positively selected. Receptor source: a man younger than 45 in good health.

V usage is TRBV6-1 and J usage is TRBJ1-2; D gene unclear. This CDR3 has 14 amino acids. Trimming shortened V by 6 bases and J by 7 bases, and 18 bases separated the two germline ends. Germline CDR1 is MNHNS and CDR2 is SASEGT. The CDR3 coding sequence is TGTGCCAGCAGCCCTCGAGGCACGGGTAGTGGCTACACCTTC. This translates into CASSPRGTGSGYTF.

This sequence joins TRBV4-2 and TRBJ1-1; no reliable D call. The V and J ends lost 6 bases and 5 bases respectively, with 7 bases between them. Germline V CDR1 and CDR2: LGHNA, YNFKEQ. This CDR3 has 11 residues. CDR3 coding DNA: TGTGCCAGCAGGATAGGGACTGAAGCTTTCTTT. Its protein is CASRIGTEAFF.

The V gene is TRBV6-6, the J gene TRBJ1-5, with no clear D. Trimming shortened V by 10 bases and J by 2 bases, and 12 bases separated the two germline ends. The CDR3 has 13 residues. Germline V lookup: CDR1 MNHNY, CDR2 SVGAGI (reference sequence). For the CDR3, the DNA is TGTGCCACCGACCCTGAGCGCAATCAGCCCCAGCATTTT. Amino acid sequence: CATDPERNQPQHF.

This sequence joins TRBV21-1 and TRBJ1-4. TRBV21-1 represents a pseudogene. The CDR3 is made up of 15 amino acids. CDR3 loop: CASSKVRGANEKLFF. CDR3 bases: TGTGCCAGCAGCAAAGTGCGGGGGGCTAATGAAAAACTGTTTTTT.

V and J are TRBV29-1 and TRBJ2-7, with 8 bases that match TRBD2. The CDR3 is made up of 11 amino acids. Germline V lookup: CDR1 SQVTM, CDR2 ANQGSEA. V shed 8 bases and J 4 bases; nucleotides not matched to a gene: 4. The CDR3 is CSFSGGYEQYF. The CDR3 DNA is TGCAGCTTTTCGGGGGGGTACGAGCAGTACTTC.

The chain couples TRBV5-1 to TRBJ1-3, with D possibly being TRBD1 (6 bases). The V end was cut by 4 bases, the J end by 2 bases, with 13 bases between. Germline lookup yields CDR1 SGHRS and CDR2 YFSETQ. The CDR3 extends over 15 amino acids. CDR3 DNA sequence: TGCGCCAGCAGCATCACAGGGCCCCCTGGAAACACCATATATTTT. The encoded protein is CASSITGPPGNTIYF.

Details on this clone: A much bigger clone sits one base away, suggesting this may be a read error. Other nucleotide sequences in the sample specify the same CDR3. V usage is TRBV2 and J usage is TRBJ2-5; D call uncertain. CDR1 is SNHLY, CDR2 FYNNEI, per germline. CDR3 length: 10 amino acids. V gave up 5 bases and J gave up 2 bases, with 0 bases separating them. The CDR3 bases are TGTGCCAGCAGTCAAGAGACCCAGTACTTC. Translated: CASSQETQYF.

The chain is built from TRBV6-6 and TRBJ1-5; D gene uncertain. Germline CDR1 reads MNHNY; CDR2 reads SVGAGI (reference sequence). The CDR3 covers 15 residues. Trimming took off 6 bases at V and 6 bases at J, with 18 bases between the two ends. In DNA, the CDR3 is TGTGCCAGCAGCGGGTTCAATTCAGGCCGTCAGCCCCAGCATTTT. This encodes CASSGFNSGRQPQHF.

The CDR3 nucleotides are TGTGCCAGCAGTGGGGTGAATCAGCCCCAGCATTTT. Translated, it gives CASSGVNQPQHF. The V gene is TRBV25-1, the J gene TRBJ1-5; D is ambiguous. Germline CDR1 is MGHDK and CDR2 is SYGVNS. The CDR3 is made up of 12 amino acids. Trimming shortened V by 4 bases and J by 4 bases, and 5 bases separated the two germline ends.

The chain carries TRBV27 and TRBJ1-2; 7 nucleotides match TRBD1. V was clipped by 5 bases and J by 8 bases; unmatched bases: 11. The CDR3 runs 14 residues. Germline lookup yields CDR1 MNHEY and CDR2 SMNVEV (reference sequence). In DNA form, the CDR3 reads TGTGCCAGCAGTCCGGCCGACAGGGTTGACGGCTACACCTTC. Its translation is CASSPADRVDGYTF.

This clone was recorded only once. V gene TRBV10-3 combines with J gene TRBJ2-2; 7 bases match TRBD1. The CDR3 spans 15 residues. V shed 5 bases and J 2 bases; nucleotides not matched to a gene: 5. Germline assignment: CDR1 ENHRY and CDR2 SYGVKD. The DNA for the CDR3 is TGTGCCATCAGTACGACAGGGTACAACACCGGGGAGCTGTTTTTT. Its protein is CAISTTGYNTGELFF.

Only one count was recorded for this clone. The chain is built from TRBV19 and TRBJ1-1; D call uncertain. This CDR3 has 12 amino acids. Germline V lookup: CDR1 LNHDA, CDR2 SQIVND (reference sequence). With 7 bases removed from V and 1 base from J, the gap between germline ends came to 7 bases. The CDR3 coding sequence is TGTGCCAGTATCCCCAGGAACACTGAAGCTTTCTTT. Translation: CASIPRNTEAFF.

The chain has TRBV10-3 and TRBJ2-7; TRBD2 might be the D (6 bases). The CDR3 has 15 amino acids. Germline V lookup: CDR1 ENHRY, CDR2 SYGVKD. V was cut by 4 bases and J by 4 bases, with 17 bases left in between. CDR3 in amino acids: CAISVTGTGGYEQYF. The CDR3 bases are TGTGCCATCAGTGTGACCGGGACTGGTGGGTACGAGCAGTACTTC.

This chain uses TRBV7-6 with TRBJ2-5, with TRBD2 identical over 10 bases. Germline V lookup: CDR1 SGHVS, CDR2 FNYEAQ. This CDR3 contains 17 residues. With V trimmed by 2 bases and J by 1 base, 7 bases remained unmatched. The CDR3 here is CASSLRGPSGSQETQYF. The CDR3 DNA follows: TGTGCCAGCAGCTTAAGAGGCCCTAGCGGGAGCCAAGAGACCCAGTACTTC.

The chain uses TRBV29-1 and TRBJ2-1; D is unclear. The CDR3 length is 11 residues. The V and J ends lost 5 bases and 9 bases respectively, with 11 bases between them. Germline V gives CDR1 SQVTM, CDR2 ANQGSEA. This CDR3 reads CSVLRWGEQFF. The DNA of the CDR3 is TGCAGCGTTTTGCGGTGGGGTGAGCAGTTCTTC.

J is TRBJ1-3 and V is TRBV14; D ambiguous. The CDR3 extends over 15 amino acids. Germline CDR1 and CDR2: SGHDN and FVKESK. V dropped 3 bases and J dropped 0 bases, with 9 bases sitting between them. The CDR3 is CASSQGRYSGNTIYF. CDR3 bases: TGTGCCAGCAGCCAGGGCCGTTACTCTGGAAACACCATATATTTT.

This clone was seen only once. V gene TRBV14 combines with J gene TRBJ1-3; D unresolved. Germline lookup yields CDR1 SGHDN and CDR2 FVKESK. There are 16 residues in the CDR3. V lost 0 bases and J 0 bases, leaving 9 bases between the germline ends. In DNA form, the CDR3 reads TGTGCCAGCAGCCAAGATCCCCCTGACTCTGGAAACACCATATATTTT. Translated: CASSQDPPDSGNTIYF.

The chain employs TRBV7-6 and TRBJ2-1; D is uncertain. The ends were cut back, 1 base at V and 3 bases at J, with 16 bases in the middle. CDR3 length equals 17 residues. Per the germline V gene, CDR1 is SGHVS and CDR2 is FNYEAQ. As DNA, the CDR3 is TGTGCCAGCAGCTTAGGTCCCTTGATTAGCAGCTACAATGAGCAGTTCTTC. This encodes CASSLGPLISSYNEQFF.

The chain has TRBV20-1 and TRBJ2-5, with D hard to call. The CDR3 consists of 11 residues. Germline-derived CDR1 and CDR2 are DFQATT and SNEGSKA (reference sequence). V lost 6 bases and J lost 5, with 10 bases in between. CDR3 sequence: CSAGLGETQYF. Here the CDR3 DNA reads TGCAGTGCAGGCCTGGGGGAGACCCAGTACTTC.